This T cell receptor (beta chain) was identified during a study of blood T cells in healthy people across ages. Whole-study context: Per two T cells, template switching captured roughly one barcoded beta molecule.

General study findings and limits: The study lacked donor CMV status, which possibly confounded expanded clonotype changes.

V shed 1 base, J shed 9 bases, and the junction held 5 bases outside the gene matches. This CDR3 has 14 residues. Per the germline V gene, CDR1 is GTSNPN and CDR2 is SVGIG (reference sequence). A note on this clonotype: What it recognizes is unknown.

Together with a sample-barcoded 5' primer, a J-beta primer mix was included in a second PCR lasting roughly 7 to 11 cycles. A 12-random-nucleotide template-switch adaptor tagged each cDNA molecule. Each of the samples gave a minimum of 2.5 million paired-end reads that contained CDR3. TCRdb processed the 5' RACE reads anew with MiXCR; each CDR3 protein has one entry. The sample contains about 1.4 million distinct CDR3 sequences, approximately 59% of which appear only once. The rearrangement links TRBV30 to TRBJ2-6, with 8 bases aligning to TRBD1. This sequence originates from a man between 18 and 29 years old in good health. Material for sequencing was blood. The CDR3 region has the DNA TGTGCCTGGAGTGCTGGGACAGGCGGCAACGTCCTGACTTTC. Translation: CAWSAGTGGNVLTF.